This T cell receptor (beta chain) was recorded in a study of blood T cell repertoires in COVID-19. This clone came up a few times. Deletions cut 3 bases from V and 2 bases from J, with 13 bases between. CDR1 is SGHTA, CDR2 FQGNSA, per germline. CDR3 length: 15 amino acids. Measured with immunoSEQ multiplex PCR; TCRdb has only the in-frame clones, and not every one. The table records over 150,000 clones, about 80% of them present only once. Sequencing was carried out using peripheral blood. The chain joins TRBV7-2 to TRBJ2-5; the D gene is possibly TRBD2 (6 bases). This clonotype was obtained from a woman older than 75 with acute or convalescent COVID-19. This CDR3 is CASSFGSGGQETQYF. The DNA of the CDR3 is TGTGCCAGCAGCTTTGGTAGCGGAGGACAAGAGACCCAGTACTTC.